The present T cell receptor (beta chain) was sequenced within a study of PD-L1 blockade in urothelial cancer. This CDR3 is built from 13 residues. Germline loops: CDR1 SGHRS, CDR2 YFSETQ. The V and J ends lost 2 bases and 5 bases respectively, with 8 bases between them. Some clones are missing from TCRdb's copy, which holds only in-frame ones; the method was immunoSEQ multiplex PCR. The sample carries under 40,000 clones, around 88% recorded once. Sample: PBMCs, taken around atezolizumab (anti-PD-L1) treatment. V and J are TRBV5-1 and TRBJ2-1; D not resolved. This sequence was found in a man in his sixties with urothelial cancer. CDR3 nucleotide sequence: TGCGCCAGCAGCTTATCTGACAACAATGAGCAGTTCTTC. Its protein is CASSLSDNNEQFF. The full variable domain, in which reference TRBV5-1 and TRBJ2-1 provide the parts outside the CDR3, is KAGVTQTPRYLIKTRGQQVTLSCSPISGHRSVSWYQQTPGQGLQFLFEYFSETQRNKGNFPGRFSGRQFSNSRSEMNVSTLELGDSALYLCASSLSDNNEQFFGPGTRLTVL.